This TCR beta chain emerged from a study of technical replicates of blood from several donors (dated 2017 in TCRdb). Concerning this clone: The target of this receptor is not known. No much larger clonotype is one base removed from it; base qualities were not supplied.

Libraries were prepared through the immunoSEQ multiplex PCR assay. TCRdb obtained this table from immuneACCESS and retained in-frame rearrangements with V and J assigned. These tables miss some clones; where compared with another copy, unresolved V genes account for less than half of the shortfall, and the remainder is unexplained. The sample table records around 71,000 clones; roughly 90% of these occur just once. The top ten clones comprise around 0.37% of the sample. This receptor was taken from a human donor in good health. Sequencing input: T cells isolated from PBMCs.

DNA sequence: TGCGCCAGCAGCCAAGTCCCGTATGAGCGGGGGGCGCGGGGCTACACCTTC. Its translation is CASSQVPYERGARGYTF. The rearranged chain carries TRBV4-3 and TRBJ1-2; the D gene is perhaps TRBD1, on 6 matching bases. CDR1 and CDR2 are read off the germline V gene as LGHNA and YSLEER. V lost 1 base and J lost 8 bases; the stretch between them is 23 bases long. The CDR3 holds 17 amino acids from the cysteine to the phenylalanine. Only the CDR3 region is kept as DNA, spanning 51 bases read in frame from base 1.